A single sample gave rise to the 26 T cell receptor beta chains below, sequenced in a study of blood T cells in healthy people across ages. Sample-barcoded 5' priming and a J-beta primer mix drove a second PCR of roughly 7 to 11 cycles. Each CDR3 protein is one row after TCRdb ran MiXCR on the 5' RACE reads. The sample lists over 950,000 distinct CDR3 sequences; roughly 51% were seen once. Sequencing was carried out using blood. These receptors were obtained from a woman aged 55-75 years in good health.

The chain employs TRBV6-1 and TRBJ2-6; 9 nucleotides line up with TRBD2. CDR3 length: 16 residues. Trimming cost V 8 bases and J 0 bases; bases outside gene matches: 5. Germline loops: CDR1 MNHNS, CDR2 SASEGT. The DNA for the CDR3 is TGTGCCAGCCTAGCGGGATTGGACTCTGGGGCCAACGTCCTGACTTTC. Translated, it gives CASLAGLDSGANVLTF.

The chain recombines TRBV20-1 with TRBJ2-5, with TRBD2 identical over 7 bases. The CDR3 contains 16 residues. Trimming took 5 bases from V and 0 from J; bases not matched to a gene: 12. Germline-derived CDR1 and CDR2 are DFQATT and SNEGSKA (reference sequence). CDR3 amino acids: CSAGPFAGEYQETQYF. DNA of the CDR3: TGCAGTGCTGGACCATTCGCGGGAGAGTACCAAGAGACCCAGTACTTC.

This clonotype was detected only a few times. The chain is built from TRBV4-1 and TRBJ2-3; the match to TRBD2 covers 13 bases. The CDR3 extends over 17 amino acids. CDR1 and CDR2 from the germline V gene are MGHRA and YSYEKL. The V and J ends lost 1 base and 4 bases, in that order; junction bases with no gene match: 5. CDR3 region: CASSQVIGLAGADTQYF. CDR3 DNA sequence: TGCGCCAGCAGCCAAGTAATCGGACTAGCGGGAGCAGATACGCAGTATTTT.

This rearrangement joins TRBV10-3 to TRBJ2-5; D possibly corresponds to TRBD1 (5 bases). CDR1 is ENHRY and CDR2 is SYGVKD in the germline V gene. Trimming left V 0 bases short and J 0 bases short, with 5 bases between. This CDR3 spans 14 amino acids. The CDR3 loop is CAISESTDQETQYF. CDR3 sequence (DNA): TGTGCCATCAGTGAGTCGACAGACCAAGAGACCCAGTACTTC.

This clonotype turned up a few times. V usage is TRBV28 and J usage is TRBJ2-5, with TRBD1 matching 9 bases. The CDR3 contains 15 residues. Germline lookup yields CDR1 MDHEN and CDR2 SYDVKM. The V and J ends lost 4 bases and 1 base, in that order; junction bases with no gene match: 4. CDR3 sequence: CASSSQTGGQETQYF. Here the CDR3 DNA reads TGTGCCAGCAGTTCACAGACAGGGGGCCAAGAGACCCAGTACTTC.

About this clonotype: A junction end diverges from the germline sequence, so it may reflect a read error. The rearrangement links TRBV7-3 to TRBJ2-3; 9 bases are shared with TRBD2. The CDR3 length is 15 residues. From germline, CDR1 is SGHTA and CDR2 FQGTGA. CDR3 loop: CASSLTGTSTDTQCF. CDR3 bases: TGTGCCAGCAGCTTAACGGGGACTAGCACAGATACGCAGTGTTTT.

This clonotype turned up a few times. This sequence joins TRBV7-2 and TRBJ2-1; 7 nucleotides match TRBD2. This CDR3 is built from 15 residues. Germline V gene lookup returns CDR1 SGHTA and CDR2 FQGNSA. V lost 0 bases, J lost 3 bases, and 2 bases stayed unmatched. The CDR3 protein is CASSLAGDYYNEQFF. The CDR3 bases are TGTGCCAGCAGCTTAGCTGGGGACTACTACAATGAGCAGTTCTTC.

The CDR3: CASSQDGGYHNEQFF. The CDR3 DNA is TGTGCCAGCAGCCAAGACGGGGGGTACCACAATGAGCAGTTCTTC. The J gene is TRBJ2-1, the V gene TRBV3-1; 7 bases are shared with TRBD2. There are 15 residues in the CDR3. Looked up from germline, CDR1 is LGHDT and CDR2 is YNNKEL (reference sequence). Germline trimming cut 0 bases from V and 5 bases from J; bases unmatched to any gene: 4.

The V and J genes are TRBV30 and TRBJ1-1; D gene unclear. Trimming took off 5 bases at V and 6 bases at J, with 10 bases between the two ends. The length of the CDR3 is 11 residues. The germline CDR1 and CDR2 sequences are GTSNPN and SVGIG (reference sequence). This CDR3 is CAWAAQAEAFF. The CDR3 DNA is TGTGCCTGGGCGGCTCAGGCTGAAGCTTTCTTT.

This clonotype was found a few times. In nucleotides, the CDR3 is TGCGCCAGCAGCACTGACAGAACCTCTGGGGCCAACGTCCTGACTTTC. Translation: CASSTDRTSGANVLTF. The chain recombines TRBV5-1 with TRBJ2-6; TRBD1 is a possible D gene (5 bases). Germline V gives CDR1 SGHRS, CDR2 YFSETQ. This CDR3 region has 16 residues. Trimming took off 4 bases at V and 0 bases at J, with 11 bases between the two ends. Complete variable domain (other parts from reference TRBV5-1 and TRBJ2-6): KAGVTQTPRYLIKTRGQQVTLSCSPISGHRSVSWYQQTPGQGLQFLFEYFSETQRNKGNFPGRFSGRQFSNSRSEMNVSTLELGDSALYLCASSTDRTSGANVLTFGAGSRLTVL.

CDR3 in DNA: TGCAGCGTATCGAGAGGGAACACTGAAGCTTTCTTT. This encodes CSVSRGNTEAFF. The J gene is TRBJ1-1, the V gene TRBV29-1; D is undetermined. The V and J ends lost 6 bases and 1 base respectively, with 9 bases between them. Germline CDR1 is SQVTM and CDR2 is ANQGSEA. This CDR3 spans 12 amino acids.

This clonotype has just a few counts. The rearrangement joins TRBV7-3 to TRBJ1-5; D not resolved. The germline gives CDR1 SGHTA, CDR2 FQGTGA. V was pared by 5 bases and J by 4 bases, with 18 bases between. The CDR3 is 16 amino acids. For the CDR3, the DNA is TGTGCCAGCAGCCCAACGTGGCGGCAACCTAATCAGCCCCAGCATTTT. Residues: CASSPTWRQPNQPQHF.

The J gene is TRBJ2-2, the V gene TRBV24-1, with TRBD1 identical over 8 bases. The CDR3 has 15 residues. V lost 4 bases and J lost 4; bases outside the gene matches: 4. The germline CDR1 and CDR2 sequences are KGHDR and SFDVKD. Here the CDR3 reads CATSDATGVTGELFF. The CDR3 nucleotides read TGTGCCACCAGTGACGCGACAGGGGTCACCGGGGAGCTGTTTTTT.

Only one count was recorded for this clonotype. The chain carries TRBV20-1 and TRBJ2-1; TRBD1 might be the D (5 bases). V was trimmed by 0 bases and J by 4 bases, leaving 16 bases between them. The CDR3 length is 16 residues. CDR1 and CDR2 from the germline V gene are DFQATT and SNEGSKA (reference sequence). As DNA, the CDR3 is TGCAGTGCTAGAGATAGTTTCGACCGGACATACAATGAGCAGTTCTTC. Residues: CSARDSFDRTYNEQFF.

The rearrangement uses TRBV4-3 and TRBJ2-1; D is possibly TRBD2 (6 bases). The DNA matches TRBJ2-7 better at its end, which makes the J call doubtful. Germline CDR1 is LGHNA and CDR2 is YSLEER. The length of the CDR3 is 16 residues. CDR3 sequence: CASSQGPGLGGFEQYF. Here the CDR3 DNA reads TGCGCCAGCAGCCAAGGACCGGGACTCGGGGGTTTCGAGCAGTACTTC.

This chain connects TRBV20-1 to TRBJ2-4; 14 bases align to TRBD2. TRBJ2-7 explains the end of the DNA better; the J call may be wrong. This CDR3 contains 15 residues. Germline V gene data show CDR1 as DFQATT and CDR2 as SNEGSKA (reference sequence). DNA of the CDR3: TGCAGTGCGTCGACTAGCGGGAGGGGGTCCTACGAGCAGTACTTC. This gives the protein CSASTSGRGSYEQYF.

DNA of the CDR3: TGTGCCAGCAGTGCAGGGAATTTATATGGCTACACCTTC. This translates into CASSAGNLYGYTF. The rearrangement uses TRBV9 and TRBJ1-2, with D possibly TRBD1 on 5 matching bases. V lost 5 bases to trimming and J lost 5 bases, with 13 bases between them. This CDR3 contains 13 residues. In germline, CDR1 is SGDLS, CDR2 YYNGEE.

This clonotype has more than one count but fewer than ten. V is TRBV7-2 and J is TRBJ1-2; D uncertain. Germline V gene data show CDR1 as SGHTA and CDR2 as FQGNSA. Trimming cost V 1 base and J 2 bases, with 11 bases left between them. CDR3 length equals 15 residues. CDR3 residues: CASSLDVRKNYGYTF. CDR3 in DNA: TGTGCCAGCAGCTTAGACGTCAGGAAAAACTATGGCTACACCTTC.

This clonotype has just a few counts. The chain employs TRBV27 and TRBJ2-7; 12 bases line up with TRBD2. Germline CDR1 MNHEY, CDR2 SMNVEV (reference sequence). The J segment lost 12 bases and the V segment lost 3 bases, leaving 9 bases of the junction unmatched. The CDR3 spans 14 residues. As DNA, the CDR3 is TGTGCCAGCAGTTTCGGTAGGACTAGCGGGACGTGGTACTTC. Amino acids: CASSFGRTSGTWYF.

A few counts support this clonotype. This chain connects TRBV10-3 to TRBJ2-5; D is uncertain. The CDR3 runs 10 residues. In germline, CDR1 is ENHRY, CDR2 SYGVKD. V was trimmed by 4 bases and J by 11 bases, leaving 8 bases between them. The CDR3 spells CAISADEQYF. CDR3 sequence (DNA): TGTGCCATCAGTGCAGATGAGCAGTACTTC.

The chain employs TRBV12-3 or TRBV12-4 and TRBJ1-5; TRBD1 might be the D (6 bases). This CDR3 is 15 amino acids long. Trimming cost V 6 bases and J 0 bases, with 12 bases left between them. The CDR3 DNA reads TGTGCCAGCAGCCTGGGGGCACTTAGCAATCAGCCCCAGCATTTT. This translates into CASSLGALSNQPQHF.

A few counts support this clonotype. The chain recombines TRBV7-2 with TRBJ2-1, with TRBD2 identical over 9 bases. Germline V gives CDR1 SGHTA, CDR2 FQGNSA. Trimming at V came to 3 bases and at J to 3 bases, leaving 6 bases not matched to a gene. The CDR3 runs to 16 residues. In DNA, the CDR3 is TGTGCCAGCAGCTTGGGTGCGGGAGGGTACTACAATGAGCAGTTCTTC. As protein: CASSLGAGGYYNEQFF.

This clonotype has more than one count but fewer than ten. V gene TRBV14 combines with J gene TRBJ2-3; 10 nucleotides align to TRBD2. The length of the CDR3 is 15 residues. Germline V gene data show CDR1 as SGHDN and CDR2 as FVKESK. V dropped 5 bases and J dropped 2; count of bases not matched to a gene: 4. CDR3 residues: CASSRTSGYTDTQYF. The CDR3 DNA is TGTGCCAGCAGCAGGACTAGCGGATACACAGATACGCAGTATTTT.

The V and J genes are TRBV10-3 and TRBJ2-1, with 7 bases lining up with TRBD2. CDR3 length: 13 amino acids. V lost 7 bases and J lost 9; bases outside the gene matches: 9. CDR1 ENHRY and CDR2 SYGVKD come from the germline V gene. CDR3 coding DNA: TGTGCCATCACTGGACTAGATCCCGGTGAGCAGTTCTTC. This encodes CAITGLDPGEQFF.

This clonotype was detected only a few times. The chain has TRBV12-5 and TRBJ2-7, with D maybe TRBD1 (6 bases). The length of the CDR3 is 15 residues. Trimming shortened V by 9 bases and J by 3 bases, and 21 bases separated the two germline ends. CDR1 is LGHNT, CDR2 FRNRAP, per germline. This CDR3 reads CARGAPPRRVYEQYF. As DNA, the CDR3 is TGTGCTAGGGGGGCCCCACCCCGCAGGGTCTACGAGCAGTACTTC. The variable domain in full, with the rest retrieved from reference TRBV12-5 and TRBJ2-7, is DARVTQTPRHKVTEMGQEVTMRCQPILGHNTVFWYRQTMMQGLELLAYFRNRAPLDDSGMPKDRFSAEMPDATLATLKIQPSEPRDSAVYFCARGAPPRRVYEQYFGPGTRLTVT.

This clonotype appeared a few times. This chain uses TRBV29-1 with TRBJ2-3, with D perhaps matching TRBD1 (6 bases). Per the germline V gene, CDR1 is SQVTM and CDR2 is ANQGSEA. Trimming pared 3 bases from V and 1 base from J, leaving 8 bases between. This CDR3 has 13 residues. In nucleotides, the CDR3 is TGCAGCGTTGACAGGGGCGGCACAGATACGCAGTATTTT. Its translation: CSVDRGGTDTQYF.